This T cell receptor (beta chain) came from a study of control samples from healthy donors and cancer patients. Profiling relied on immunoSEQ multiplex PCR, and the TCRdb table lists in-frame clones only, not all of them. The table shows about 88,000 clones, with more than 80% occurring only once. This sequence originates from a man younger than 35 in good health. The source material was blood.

CDR3 loop: CASSLTESPTNTGELFF. CDR3 in DNA: TGTGCCAGCAGCTTAACTGAATCGCCAACGAACACCGGGGAGCTGTTTTTT. V usage is TRBV7-2 and J usage is TRBJ2-2; D gene uncertain. V lost 2 bases to trimming and J lost 0 bases, with 13 bases between them. CDR3 size: 17 residues. The germline gives CDR1 SGHTA, CDR2 FQGNSA.